Listed below are T cell receptor beta chains from one sample, sequenced in a study of cytomegalovirus exposure and HLA in healthy donors. Assay: immunoSEQ multiplex PCR; the TCRdb copy retains only in-frame clones and omits some. The table records roughly 200,000 clones, about 10% of them present only once. Sequenced material: PBMCs. These TCRs come from a woman under 40 in good health and CMV-seropositive. Each CDR3 is given with its conserved first and last residue. D genes are given only for firm matches. Clone size, where shown, is once, few, many, or a class for clones that have expanded.

j_gene | d_gene | len | v_gene | abundance | CDR3aa | CDR3nt
TRBJ2-2 | NA | 15 | TRBV6-9 | few | CASSSAGPDTGELFF | TGTGCCAGCAGTTCGGCAGGGCCCGACACCGGGGAGCTGTTTTTT
TRBJ2-7 | NA | 13 | TRBV7-8 | few | CASSLGPSYEQYF | TGTGCCAGCAGCTTAGGGCCCTCCTACGAGCAGTACTTC
TRBJ2-7 | NA | 15 | TRBV11-2 | NA | CASTSEGGFYYEQYF | TGTGCCAGCACCTCCGAAGGGGGATTTTACTACGAGCAGTACTTC
TRBJ1-5 | TRBD1 | 14 | TRBV5-1 | few | CASSPGQGNQPQHF | TGCGCCAGCAGCCCGGGACAGGGGAATCAGCCCCAGCATTTT
TRBJ2-5 | NA | 15 | TRBV18 | NA | CASSPPDSYQETQYF | TGTGCCAGCTCACCACCCGACAGCTACCAAGAGACCCAGTACTTC
TRBJ2-7 | NA | 18 | TRBV4-1 | few | CASSQEPRSGTNLGEQYF | TGCGCCAGCAGCCAAGAACCAAGGAGTGGGACAAATCTTGGCGAGCAGTACTTC
TRBJ2-3 | NA | 15 | TRBV5-1 | NA | CASSSSGTLTDTQYF | TGCGCCAGCAGCTCATCCGGGACACTCACAGATACGCAGTATTTT
TRBJ2-5 | TRBD2 | 17 | TRBV9 | NA | CASSAGRLAGHQETQYF | TGTGCCAGCAGCGCGGGCCGACTAGCGGGACACCAAGAGACCCAATACTTC
TRBJ2-1 | NA | 16 | TRBV14 | few | CASSPLDRRVYNEQFF | TGTGCCAGCAGCCCCCTGGACAGGAGGGTCTACAATGAGCAGTTCTTC
TRBJ1-5 | NA | 13 | TRBV30 | NA | CAWSDGREKPQHF | TGTGCCTGGAGTGATGGGCGGGAGAAGCCCCAGCATTTT
TRBJ2-7 | NA | 12 | TRBV6-1 | NA | CASSERGSEQYF | TGTGCCAGCAGTGAACGGGGGAGCGAGCAGTACTTC
TRBJ2-3 | TRBD1 | 12 | TRBV29-1 | few | CSAGQGADTQYF | TGCAGCGCCGGACAGGGAGCAGATACGCAGTATTTT
TRBJ2-3 | TRBD2 | 14 | TRBV5-4 | few | CASSWEGSTDTQYF | TGTGCCAGCAGCTGGGAGGGGAGCACAGATACGCAGTATTTT
TRBJ2-7 | TRBD2 | 16 | TRBV7-2 | NA | CASSLGVTSATYEQYF | TGTGCCAGCAGCTTAGGGGTGACTAGCGCAACCTACGAGCAGTACTTC
TRBJ2-7 | NA | 11 | TRBV20-1 | few | CSARDPYEQYF | TGCAGTGCTAGAGATCCGTACGAGCAGTACTTC
TRBJ2-3 | TRBD2 | 16 | TRBV7-9 | few | CASSFGTTRGADTQYF | TGTGCCAGCAGCTTCGGGACTACTCGAGGGGCAGATACGCAGTATTTT
TRBJ2-7 | NA | 12 | TRBV29-1 | few | CSVEDLSYEQYF | TGCAGCGTTGAAGATCTCTCCTACGAGCAGTACTTC
TRBJ2-1 | TRBD2 | 15 | TRBV7-2 | NA | CASSLTAGGWNEQFF | TGTGCCAGCAGCTTAACGGCGGGGGGGTGGAATGAGCAGTTCTTC
TRBJ1-5 | NA | 16 | TRBV4-1 | NA | CASSKTETDSNQPQHF | TGCGCCAGCAGCAAAACCGAGACAGATAGCAATCAGCCCCAGCATTTT
TRBJ1-1 | NA | 14 | TRBV19 | few | CASRKGIVYTEAFF | TGTGCCAGTAGGAAGGGGATCGTATACACTGAAGCTTTCTTT
TRBJ1-2 | NA | 13 | TRBV19 | few | CASSISRVEGYTF | TGTGCCAGTAGTATAAGCAGGGTCGAAGGCTACACCTTC
TRBJ2-7 | NA | 15 | TRBV7-9 | NA | CASSLAGGPTYEQYF | TGTGCCAGCAGCTTAGCGGGAGGCCCTACCTACGAGCAGTACTTC
TRBJ1-1 | NA | 14 | TRBV5-1 | few | CASTGGGMDTEAFF | TGCGCCAGCACCGGGGGGGGGATGGACACTGAAGCTTTCTTT
TRBJ2-2 | NA | 14 | TRBV5-1 | NA | CASTGQGNTGELFF | TGCGCCAGCACCGGTCAGGGGAACACCGGGGAGCTGTTTTTT
TRBJ2-3 | NA | 16 | TRBV5-1 | NA | CASSFSGTKRTDTQYF | TGCGCCAGCAGCTTCTCCGGGACAAAACGCACAGATACGCAGTATTTT
TRBJ2-1 | NA | 13 | TRBV2 | once | CASNGGDYNEQFF | TGTGCCAGCAACGGGGGAGACTACAATGAGCAGTTCTTC
TRBJ1-4 | NA | 15 | TRBV2 | few | CASSEEWGGREKLFF | TGTGCCAGCAGTGAAGAATGGGGGGGGAGAGAAAAACTGTTTTTT
TRBJ2-5 | NA | 14 | TRBV5-4 | few | CASRSAGAKETQYF | TGTGCCAGCAGGTCTGCGGGGGCCAAAGAGACCCAGTACTTC
TRBJ2-5 | NA | 15 | TRBV5-6 | NA | CASSLESGWTETQYF | TGTGCCAGCAGCTTGGAGTCAGGGTGGACCGAGACCCAGTACTTC
TRBJ1-2 | TRBD1 | 14 | TRBV7-9 | few | CASSPPDRVYGYTF | TGTGCCAGCAGCCCTCCAGACAGGGTGTATGGCTACACCTTC
TRBJ1-4 | TRBD1 | 14 | TRBV10-1 | few | CASSAGQINEKLFF | TGCGCCAGCAGTGCGGGACAGATTAATGAAAAACTGTTTTTT
TRBJ1-5 | TRBD1 | 13 | TRBV6-1 | few | CASTKDRVQPQHF | TGTGCCAGCACTAAGGACAGGGTCCAGCCCCAGCATTTT
TRBJ2-7 | NA | 16 | TRBV19 | NA | CASSIAHKPSSYEQYF | TGTGCCAGTAGTATCGCCCATAAGCCCTCCTCCTACGAGCAGTACTTC
TRBJ2-5 | NA | 11 | TRBV6-5 | few | CASSRAGTQYF | TGTGCCAGCAGCAGAGCGGGGACCCAGTACTTC
TRBJ2-7 | TRBD2 | 15 | TRBV7-2 | NA | CASSPWTSHTYEQYF | TGTGCCAGCAGCCCCTGGACTAGCCACACCTACGAGCAGTACTTC
TRBJ2-3 | TRBD2 | 15 | TRBV6-5 | few | CASSYGLAGGLAQYF | TGTGCCAGCAGTTACGGGCTAGCGGGAGGATTGGCGCAGTATTTT
TRBJ2-7 | TRBD2 | 18 | TRBV11-2 | NA | CASSLGGATSGRVGEQYF | TGTGCCAGCAGCTTAGGGGGAGCGACTAGCGGGAGGGTAGGGGAGCAGTACTTC
TRBJ1-4 | TRBD1 | 15 | TRBV4-1 | few | CASSQGDRAEEKLFF | TGCGCCAGCAGCCAAGGGGACAGGGCAGAGGAAAAACTGTTTTTT
TRBJ2-2 | NA | 16 | TRBV25-1 | few | CASRTEHILNTGELFF | TGTGCCAGCAGAACGGAGCATATCTTAAACACCGGGGAGCTGTTTTTT
TRBJ1-1 | NA | 11 | TRBV20-1 | NA | CSAYDSEGAFF | TGCAGTGCTTATGACTCCGAGGGAGCTTTCTTT
TRBJ2-4 | NA | 14 | TRBV5-5 | few | CASSFPGRGNIQYF | TGTGCCAGCAGCTTCCCAGGAAGGGGAAACATTCAGTACTTC
TRBJ2-3 | TRBD2 | 16 | TRBV18 | few | CASSSQAGRGTDTQYF | TGTGCCAGCTCGTCTCAAGCGGGAAGGGGCACAGATACGCAGTATTTT
TRBJ1-2 | TRBD1 | 13 | TRBV6-5 | NA | CASSFRQGGGYTF | TGTGCCAGCAGTTTTCGACAGGGTGGTGGCTACACCTTC
TRBJ2-6 | NA | 15 | TRBV15 | few | CDTKAEESGANVLTF | TGTGACACCAAGGCAGAGGAGTCTGGGGCCAACGTCCTGACTTTC
TRBJ2-2 | TRBD2 | 16 | TRBV5-1 | few | CASSLEGTSGRGELFF | TGCGCCAGCAGCTTGGAAGGGACTAGCGGGAGAGGGGAGCTGTTTTTT
TRBJ2-5 | TRBD1 | 15 | TRBV7-2 | few | CASSSVTGPQETQYF | TGTGCCAGCAGCTCAGTGACAGGGCCCCAAGAGACCCAGTACTTC